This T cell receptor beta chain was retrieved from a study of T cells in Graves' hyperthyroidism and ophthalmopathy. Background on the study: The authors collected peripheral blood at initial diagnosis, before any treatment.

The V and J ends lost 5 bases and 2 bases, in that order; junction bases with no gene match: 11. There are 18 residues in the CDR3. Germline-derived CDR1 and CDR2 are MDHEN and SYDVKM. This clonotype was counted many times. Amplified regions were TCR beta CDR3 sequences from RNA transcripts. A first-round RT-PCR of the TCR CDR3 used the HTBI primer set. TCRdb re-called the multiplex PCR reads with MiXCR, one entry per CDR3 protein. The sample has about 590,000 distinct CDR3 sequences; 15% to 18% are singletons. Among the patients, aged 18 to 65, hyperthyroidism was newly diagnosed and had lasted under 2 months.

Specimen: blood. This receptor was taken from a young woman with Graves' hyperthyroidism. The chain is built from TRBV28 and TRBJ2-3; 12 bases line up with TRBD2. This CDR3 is CASSLPSGRALNTDTQYF. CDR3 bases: TGTGCCAGCAGTCTACCTAGCGGGAGGGCCCTTAACACAGATACGCAGTATTTT.